The 9 T cell receptor beta chains below come from one sample, sequenced in a study of shared T cell receptors in the human thymus. Using immunoSEQ multiplex PCR, the repertoire was profiled, and TCRdb retains in-frame clones only, with some absent. The sample has about 500,000 clones; more than 75% are singletons. These same records also appear under a second study, on human thymus T cells.

The sample consisted of thymocytes. The receptors originated from a boy under two years old with a congenital heart defect.

The chain links TRBV7-4 to TRBJ2-3; perhaps TRBD2 as D (6 bases). Germline CDR1 and CDR2: SGHVT and SQSDAQ. Trimming took 4 bases from V and 1 from J, leaving 15 bases between them. The length of the CDR3 is 16 residues. The CDR3 is CASSSGVGDGTDTQYF. CDR3 coding DNA: TGTGCCAGCAGCTCGGGGGTAGGTGACGGCACAGATACGCAGTATTTT.

This chain uses TRBV28 with TRBJ2-7; 14 bases are a match to TRBD2. The V gene end was trimmed by 7 bases and the J gene end by 4 bases; junction bases not matched to a gene: 15. Germline values: CDR1 MDHEN, CDR2 SYDVKM. The CDR3 has 18 residues. CDR3 nucleotides: TGTGCCAGCAATACCAGAGGGCCGGGACTAGCGGGAGATTACGAGCAGTACTTC. Translation: CASNTRGPGLAGDYEQYF.

The chain has TRBV4-3 and TRBJ2-1, with 8 bases aligning to TRBD1. CDR3 length: 15 amino acids. Trimming took 2 bases from V and 2 from J; bases not matched to a gene: 2. Germline V gives CDR1 LGHNA, CDR2 YSLEER. CDR3 sequence (DNA): TGCGCCAGCAGCCAAAGGACAGGGACCTACAATGAGCAGTTCTTC. Its translation is CASSQRTGTYNEQFF.

The chain joins TRBV4-2 to TRBJ2-2, with 10 bases that match TRBD2. The CDR3 extends over 19 amino acids. Germline assignment: CDR1 LGHNA and CDR2 YNFKEQ. V trimming: 4 bases; J trimming: 5 bases; junction bases outside the gene matches: 16. CDR3 loop: CASSPPSLAGAVGTGELFF. CDR3 in DNA: TGTGCCAGCAGCCCCCCAAGTCTAGCGGGAGCCGTGGGGACCGGGGAGCTGTTTTTT.

CDR3 DNA sequence: TGTGCCAGCAGTTCCGCGGGAAGCGGGAGGTTGACCGGGGAGCTGTTTTTT. This gives the protein CASSSAGSGRLTGELFF. This rearrangement joins TRBV27 to TRBJ2-2; 9 nucleotides line up with TRBD2. This CDR3 is built from 17 residues. Germline V gene sequence: CDR1 MNHEY, CDR2 SMNVEV (reference sequence). V gave up 4 bases and J gave up 5 bases; unmatched junction bases: 11.

This sequence joins TRBV14 and TRBJ1-4; D not certain. Germline-derived CDR1 and CDR2 are SGHDN and FVKESK. This CDR3 is built from 13 residues. Trimming removed 3 bases from V and 5 bases from J, with 7 bases in between. The CDR3 is CASSHTGNEKLFF. The CDR3 region has the DNA TGTGCCAGCAGCCATACGGGGAATGAAAAACTGTTTTTT.

This clone was picked up a small number of times. As DNA, the CDR3 is TGCAGGTCCAAGACTAGTTGTACGCAGTATTTT. Its translation is CRSKTSCTQYF. This chain uses TRBV20-1 with TRBJ2-3; a weak D match, TRBD2 (6 bases). This CDR3 spans 11 amino acids. CDR1 DFQATT and CDR2 SNEGSKA come from the germline V gene (reference sequence).

V usage is TRBV5-4 and J usage is TRBJ2-1, with D perhaps matching TRBD2 (6 bases). The CDR3 runs 13 residues. With 5 bases removed from V and 6 bases from J, the gap between germline ends came to 12 bases. Germline V CDR1 and CDR2: SGHNT, YYREEE (reference sequence). CDR3: CASRRDGINEQFF. The CDR3 DNA follows: TGTGCCAGCAGGCGGGACGGTATCAATGAGCAGTTCTTC.

CDR3 sequence: CASSHYGAGLYEQYF. The CDR3 coding sequence is TGTGCCAGCAGCCACTACGGAGCGGGCCTCTACGAGCAGTACTTC. V and J are TRBV14 and TRBJ2-7; a weak D match, TRBD2 (6 bases). CDR1 SGHDN and CDR2 FVKESK come from the germline V gene. The CDR3 has 15 residues. Trimming shortened V by 3 bases and J by 3 bases, and 15 bases separated the two germline ends.